This record concerns one TCR beta chain sequence. Method: immunoSEQ multiplex PCR; TCRdb's copy keeps in-frame clones and lacks some. The sample shows under 95,000 clones, 83% of them seen only once. This entry comes from a study of blood T cell repertoires in COVID-19. Study as a whole: From the United States, Italy and Spain came samples of acute and convalescent COVID-19. PBMCs, B-cell-depleted T cells, or T cells were the source of the cDNA or gDNA that made up the material.

Germline V gene lookup returns CDR1 SNHLY and CDR2 FYNNEI. V lost 6 bases, J lost 4 bases, and 12 bases stayed unmatched. The CDR3 runs to 16 residues. The material sequenced was peripheral blood. The TCR sequence derives from a human donor in a cohort sampled during active COVID-19. The chain links TRBV2 to TRBJ2-3; 8 bases agree with TRBD2. The CDR3 DNA reads as TGTGCCAGCAGCGCCAGGGCCGGGGGGGCCGCAGATACGCAGTATTTT. This encodes CASSARAGGAADTQYF.